This record covers a single T cell receptor (beta chain). The antigen remains unidentified. Free of recent acute infections or vaccinations, the donors were healthy HIV-negative adults. Memory CD4+ cells were the fraction left after CD45RA+ naive selection. This entry comes from a study of shared clonotypes between healthy human individuals. This CDR3 has 13 residues. CDR1 is KGHSH, CDR2 LQKENI, per germline. Trimming removed 6 bases at V and 8 bases at J, with 16 bases between. Whole-study results and caveats: Naive subsets tended to show greater estimated richness than memory subsets.

TCRdb's copy holds only in-frame clones and misses some; the assay was immunoSEQ multiplex PCR. The sample consists of about 1 million clones, 78% of them appearing once. This TCR was sampled from a man younger than 35 in good health. Some clones in this sample may be carry-over from other donors' samples. The chain employs TRBV18 and TRBJ1-1; a possible D gene is TRBD1 (5 bases). Sequenced sample: memory CD4+ T cells from PBMCs. This sample's subset: CD45RA-negative fraction. CDR3 sequence: CASSYKVGVEAFF. CDR3 bases: TGTGCCAGCTCCTACAAGGTGGGGGTAGAAGCTTTCTTT.